Given below is one T cell receptor beta chain in context. Original processing methods: Nucleated cell counts were estimated from reference gene primer amplification. Repertoires were generated with immunoSEQ multiplex PCR, while TCRdb's copy carries only in-frame clones and drops some. V, J and clone size were drawn from that table, and D and trimming were deduced from the DNA. Of over 130,000 clones listed, just under 90% are singletons. The data belong to a study of blood T cell repertoires in COVID-19. Study context: From T cells, B-cell-depleted T cells, or PBMCs came the material, which was cDNA or gDNA.

V lost 0 bases, J lost 5 bases, and 4 bases stayed unmatched. Germline CDR1 and CDR2: MNHEY and SVGAGI. The CDR3 length is 16 residues. The sample comprised peripheral blood. This chain links TRBV6-5 with TRBJ2-5; the match to TRBD2 covers 12 bases. The TCR comes from a woman over 75 with acute or convalescent COVID-19. In DNA form, the CDR3 reads TGTGCCAGCAGTTACTCTGGACTAGCGGGGAAGGAGACCCAGTACTTC. Translating it yields CASSYSGLAGKETQYF.